This T cell receptor (beta chain) was captured in a study of T cell responses to AZD1222 COVID-19 vaccine. Using immunoSEQ multiplex PCR, the repertoire was profiled, and TCRdb retains in-frame clones only, with some absent. The data hold more than 100,000 clones, with 93% observed a single time. Study-level points and caveats: At 160-218 and 743-854, vaccine-associated CD4 TCRs were dominant, and they spanned spike. Among those given AZD1222, only five or six were seropositive at baseline.

A note on this clone: Its antigen is unknown.

Trimming removed 5 bases from V and 6 bases from J; junction bases left unmatched: 4. This CDR3 has 13 residues. Germline lookup yields CDR1 MNHEY and CDR2 SVGAGI. This chain links TRBV6-5 with TRBJ1-2; 9 bases are a match to TRBD1. The source of this sequence is an adult who received the AZD1222 COVID-19 vaccine. The material was peripheral blood, obtained 28 days after the second AZD1222 dose. Here the CDR3 DNA reads TGTGCCAGCAGTACGGACAGGGGAAATGGCTACACCTTC. It codes for CASSTDRGNGYTF.